Listed here are 23 T cell receptor beta chains from one sample, sequenced in a study of cytomegalovirus exposure and HLA in healthy donors. The PCR contained 60 Vbeta and 13 Jbeta primers. Data came from immunoSEQ multiplex PCR; TCRdb stores just in-frame clones and leaves some out. The table records around 95,000 clones, 78% of them present only once. What was sequenced was PBMCs. These receptors all stem from a woman between 40 and 55 years old in good health and CMV-seropositive.

The V gene is TRBV29-1, the J gene TRBJ1-4; unclear D gene. The CDR3 spans 13 residues. Germline V gene data show CDR1 as SQVTM and CDR2 as ANQGSEA. V lost 4 bases and J lost 8, with 14 bases in between. CDR3 in amino acids: CSVARDPGEKLFF. The CDR3 DNA is TGCAGCGTTGCCCGAGACCCGGGGGAAAAACTGTTTTTT.

The chain's CDR3 is CASRDFGIKYEQYF. DNA for the CDR3: TGTGCCAGTCGGGACTTCGGGATTAAATACGAGCAGTACTTC. V is TRBV2 and J is TRBJ2-7; a possible D gene is TRBD2 (6 bases). CDR3 size: 14 residues. Germline assignment: CDR1 SNHLY and CDR2 FYNNEI. V was pared by 9 bases and J by 4 bases, with 19 bases between.

The chain carries TRBV15 and TRBJ1-2, with 7 bases fitting TRBD1. The ends lost 5 bases at V and 8 bases at J; junction bases unmatched: 14. This CDR3 contains 15 residues. CDR1 LNHNV and CDR2 YYDKDF come from the germline V gene (reference sequence). The CDR3 loop reads CATSRTGWAIGGYTF. DNA of the CDR3: TGTGCCACCAGCCGGACAGGCTGGGCAATCGGAGGCTACACCTTC.

V is TRBV7-3 and J is TRBJ2-2; 10 bases map to TRBD1. Germline CDR1 reads SGHTA; CDR2 reads FQGTGA. Losses at the gene ends were 3 bases for V and 2 bases for J; bases not matched to a gene: 6. The CDR3 loop spans 17 amino acids. The CDR3 DNA follows: TGTGCCAGCAGCTTGCTGACAGGGGGCGTTAACACCGGGGAGCTGTTTTTT. It translates to CASSLLTGGVNTGELFF. Complete variable domain (other parts from reference TRBV7-3 and TRBJ2-2): GAGVSQTPSNKVTEKGKYVELRCDPISGHTALYWYRQSLGQGPEFLIYFQGTGAADDSGLPNDRFFAVRPEGSVSTLKIQRTERGDSAVYLCASSLLTGGVNTGELFFGEGSRLTVL.

The chain is built from TRBV5-1 and TRBJ2-2; D is possibly TRBD2 (5 bases). CDR3 length equals 16 residues. The V gene lost 2 bases and the J gene lost 6 bases, with 17 bases spanning the gap. The germline CDR1 and CDR2 sequences are SGHRS and YFSETQ. The CDR3 loop reads CASSFGISGTPGELFF. DNA of the CDR3: TGCGCCAGCAGCTTCGGCATCAGCGGAACACCCGGGGAGCTGTTTTTT.

The gene calls are TRBV18 and TRBJ2-1, with 7 bases identical to TRBD1. Unmatched junction bases numbered 8, after V lost 3 bases and J lost 12 bases. The CDR3 consists of 13 residues. The germline CDR1 and CDR2 sequences are KGHSH and LQKENI. This CDR3 reads CASSPDRETAQFF. The CDR3 coding sequence is TGTGCCAGCTCACCCGACAGGGAGACAGCGCAGTTCTTC.

CDR3: CASSQEPRDYNEQFF. CDR3 DNA sequence: TGCGCCAGCAGCCAAGAACCCCGGGACTACAATGAGCAGTTCTTC. The rearrangement joins TRBV4-1 to TRBJ2-1; the D gene is possibly TRBD2 (5 bases). This CDR3 contains 15 residues. From germline, CDR1 is MGHRA and CDR2 YSYEKL. V was pared by 0 bases and J by 3 bases, with 9 bases between.

CDR3 in amino acids: CAISEGLAPQETQYF. Written as DNA, the CDR3 is TGTGCCATCAGTGAGGGGCTAGCGCCCCAAGAGACCCAGTACTTC. The V and J genes are TRBV10-3 and TRBJ2-5; TRBD2 is a possible D gene (6 bases). Trimming removed 2 bases at V and 1 base at J, with 11 bases between. From germline, CDR1 is ENHRY and CDR2 SYGVKD. The CDR3 consists of 15 residues.

V and J are TRBV7-2 and TRBJ2-7, with D possibly matching TRBD2 (5 bases). CDR1 and CDR2 (germline): SGHTA, FQGNSA. The CDR3 is 14 residues long. The germline V and J ends were trimmed by 1 base and 3 bases, with 10 bases remaining between them. Written as DNA, the CDR3 is TGTGCCAGCAGCTTAGTCGCGGGCAGCTACGAGCAGTACTTC. Protein: CASSLVAGSYEQYF.

The DNA for the CDR3 is TGCGCCAGCAGCTTGGTGGCCCGGGAGGGAGAGACCCAGTACTTC. It specifies CASSLVAREGETQYF. This sequence joins TRBV5-1 and TRBJ2-5, with 8 bases aligning to TRBD2. The CDR3 is 15 residues long. V gave up 0 bases and J gave up 4 bases; unmatched junction bases: 5. Germline V gives CDR1 SGHRS, CDR2 YFSETQ.

This clone was detected only once. V gene TRBV11-3 combines with J gene TRBJ2-5, with a tentative D call TRBD2 (7 bases). Between the trimmed V and J ends, which lost 5 bases and 4 bases, there was a span of 20 bases. Germline lookup yields CDR1 SGHNT and CDR2 YENEEA. The CDR3 runs 16 residues. The CDR3 here is CASSDWGRESRETQYF. The CDR3 region has the DNA TGTGCCAGCAGCGACTGGGGGCGGGAGTCTCGAGAGACCCAGTACTTC.

This clone was counted only a few times. This sequence joins TRBV25-1 and TRBJ1-2; the D gene is possibly TRBD1 (5 bases). The CDR3 has 15 amino acids. Germline V CDR1 and CDR2: MGHDK, SYGVNS. Between the trimmed V and J ends, which lost 0 bases and 1 base, there was a span of 9 bases. In DNA, the CDR3 is TGTGCCAGCAGTGAATATGGGACTGTTAACTATGGCTACACCTTC. Amino acids: CASSEYGTVNYGYTF.

This CDR3 reads CASSERTLSGAFF. The CDR3 DNA reads as TGTGCCAGCAGTGAGCGGACCCTATCGGGGGCTTTCTTT. This chain links TRBV6-1 with TRBJ1-1; D unclear. Looked up from germline, CDR1 is MNHNS and CDR2 is SASEGT. With 3 bases removed from V and 11 bases from J, the gap between germline ends came to 16 bases. The CDR3 spans 13 residues.

The gene calls are TRBV7-9 and TRBJ1-1; D unresolved. The CDR3 extends over 12 amino acids. Germline V lookup: CDR1 SEHNR, CDR2 FQNEAQ (reference sequence). V lost 3 bases to trimming and J lost 1 base, with 3 bases between them. Here the CDR3 reads CASSFKNTEAFF. CDR3 in DNA: TGTGCCAGCAGCTTTAAGAACACTGAAGCTTTCTTT.

The gene calls are TRBV7-8 and TRBJ1-1; D is unresolved. V was pared by 5 bases and J by 11 bases, with 18 bases between. This CDR3 has 13 amino acids. Germline lookup yields CDR1 SGHVS and CDR2 FQNEAQ. CDR3 nucleotide sequence: TGTGCCAGCAGCCAACAGAACAGTATCGCGGCTTTCTTT. Translation gives CASSQQNSIAAFF.

As DNA, the CDR3 is TGCGCCAGCAGCCTGGAAGTGCCACAGACAGGCAACTATGGCTACACCTTC. It translates to CASSLEVPQTGNYGYTF. The chain has TRBV5-1 and TRBJ1-2; D possibly corresponds to TRBD1 (6 bases). CDR1 is SGHRS, CDR2 YFSETQ, per germline. V was shortened by 4 bases and J by 2 bases, with 21 bases between the two germline ends. The CDR3 spans 17 residues. The full variable domain, with the rest looked up from reference TRBV5-1 and TRBJ1-2, is KAGVTQTPRYLIKTRGQQVTLSCSPISGHRSVSWYQQTPGQGLQFLFEYFSETQRNKGNFPGRFSGRQFSNSRSEMNVSTLELGDSALYLCASSLEVPQTGNYGYTFGSGTRLTVV.

CDR3 protein: CACTGSGSASYNEQFF. CDR3 DNA: TGTGCCTGTACCGGTAGCGGGAGTGCATCCTACAATGAGCAGTTCTTC. The rearrangement joins TRBV30 to TRBJ2-1; 9 nucleotides line up with TRBD2. In germline, CDR1 is GTSNPN, CDR2 SVGIG (reference sequence). The CDR3 runs to 16 residues. The V and J ends lost 6 bases and 1 base, in that order; junction bases with no gene match: 10.

The J gene is TRBJ2-5, the V gene TRBV7-8; 10 bases line up with TRBD1. The J call may be faulty, since TRBJ2-7 better matches the DNA end. This CDR3 has 13 residues. From germline, CDR1 is SGHVS and CDR2 FQNEAQ. CDR3 residues: CASSPDRGNEQYF. For the CDR3, the DNA is TGTGCCAGCAGCCCGGACAGGGGGAACGAGCAGTACTTC.

This clone has just one count. The rearrangement uses TRBV14 and TRBJ2-5; D possibly corresponds to TRBD1 (5 bases). This CDR3 spans 12 amino acids. V was shortened by 6 bases and J by 3 bases, with 8 bases between the two germline ends. Germline V lookup: CDR1 SGHDN, CDR2 FVKESK. The DNA of the CDR3 is TGTGCCAGCAGTAAAGGGGAAGAGACCCAGTACTTC. Residues: CASSKGEETQYF.

This chain uses TRBV5-1 with TRBJ2-7; D is uncertain. Trimming removed 0 bases at V and 9 bases at J, with 13 bases between. The germline V gene encodes CDR1 SGHRS and CDR2 YFSETQ. The CDR3 loop spans 13 amino acids. CDR3 DNA sequence: TGCGCCAGCAGCTTGGCCGAGACACCGAGGCAGTACTTC. This sequence encodes CASSLAETPRQYF.

V gene TRBV29-1 combines with J gene TRBJ2-1, with 7 bases aligning to TRBD1. This CDR3 comprises 15 residues. The V gene's germline CDR1 is SQVTM and CDR2 ANQGSEA. V shed 6 bases and J 0 bases; nucleotides not matched to a gene: 8. For the CDR3, the DNA is TGCAGCGTCAACCCACAGGGGAGCTCCTACAATGAGCAGTTCTTC. Amino acids: CSVNPQGSSYNEQFF.

The DNA of the CDR3 is TGCGCCAGCAAAGCGGGAATCACAGATACGCAGTATTTT. Translating it yields CASKAGITDTQYF. V usage is TRBV5-1 and J usage is TRBJ2-3; 7 nucleotides align to TRBD2. V shed 6 bases, J shed 2 bases, and the junction held 3 bases outside the gene matches. The CDR3 has 13 residues. Germline V gene sequence: CDR1 SGHRS, CDR2 YFSETQ.

The rearrangement links TRBV18 to TRBJ1-1; possible D gene TRBD1, 6 bases. V lost 4 bases and J 1 base, leaving 7 bases between the germline ends. The CDR3 sequence is 13 residues long. CDR1 and CDR2 (germline): KGHSH, LQKENI. CDR3 loop: CASSQGQNTEAFF. In DNA, the CDR3 is TGTGCCAGCTCACAGGGACAGAACACTGAAGCTTTCTTT.